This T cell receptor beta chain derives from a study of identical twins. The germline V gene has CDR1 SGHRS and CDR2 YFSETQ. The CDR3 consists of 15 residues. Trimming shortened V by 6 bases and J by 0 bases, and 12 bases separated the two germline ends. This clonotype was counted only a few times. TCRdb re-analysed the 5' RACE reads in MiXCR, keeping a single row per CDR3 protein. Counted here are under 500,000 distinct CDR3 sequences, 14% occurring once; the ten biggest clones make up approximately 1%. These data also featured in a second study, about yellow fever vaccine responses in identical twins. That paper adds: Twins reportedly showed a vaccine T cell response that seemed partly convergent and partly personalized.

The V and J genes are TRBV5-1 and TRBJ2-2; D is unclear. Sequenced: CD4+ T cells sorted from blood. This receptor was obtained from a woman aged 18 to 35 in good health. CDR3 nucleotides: TGCGCCAGCAAATTGCAGACCGCGAACACCGGGGAGCTGTTTTTT. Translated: CASKLQTANTGELFF. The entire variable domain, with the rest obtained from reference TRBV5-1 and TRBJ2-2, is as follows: KAGVTQTPRYLIKTRGQQVTLSCSPISGHRSVSWYQQTPGQGLQFLFEYFSETQRNKGNFPGRFSGRQFSNSRSEMNVSTLELGDSALYLCASKLQTANTGELFFGEGSRLTVL.